Shown below are 3 T cell receptor beta chains from a single sample sequenced in a study of T cell repertoires in cytomegalovirus infection. Each CDR3 protein gets one entry after TCRdb re-called the reads with MiXCR. The top ten clones hold approximately 51% of a sample with approximately 83,000 distinct CDR3 sequences, about 24% of them seen once. No antigen is known for these receptors. The specimen comprised CD8+ T cells from cultured PBMCs, sampled from culture after CMV antigen stimulation. The receptors come from a human donor in good health (CMV status not recorded). Some clones in this sample may be carry-over from other donors' samples.

V gene TRBV27 combines with J gene TRBJ2-7; D might be TRBD2 (5 bases). V was pared by 10 bases and J by 6 bases, with 19 bases between. CDR1 is MNHEY, CDR2 SMNVEV, per germline (reference sequence). CDR3 length: 13 residues. The CDR3 spells CATRAALAGEQYF. Written as DNA, the CDR3 is TGTGCCACGCGGGCCGCCCTAGCCGGCGAGCAGTACTTC.

There are a few counts of this clonotype. V is TRBV12-3 or TRBV12-4 and J is TRBJ2-2, with a possible D match to TRBD1 (5 bases). CDR3 size: 16 residues. The germline V and J ends were trimmed by 3 bases and 2 bases, with 13 bases remaining between them. This CDR3 is CASSLSGPTNTGELFF. CDR3 in DNA: TGTGCCAGCAGTTTGTCAGGGCCAACCAACACCGGGGAGCTGTTTTTT.

There are a few counts of this clonotype. The chain links TRBV20-1 to TRBJ2-2, with a tentative D call TRBD1 (7 bases). CDR3 size: 14 residues. Germline lookup yields CDR1 DFQATT and CDR2 SNEGSKA (reference sequence). Trimming took 6 bases from V and 6 from J, leaving 17 bases between them. CDR3 sequence (DNA): TGCAGTGCAGCTAGGACAGGAGGGTCCGGGGAGCTGTTTTTT. This sequence encodes CSAARTGGSGELFF.